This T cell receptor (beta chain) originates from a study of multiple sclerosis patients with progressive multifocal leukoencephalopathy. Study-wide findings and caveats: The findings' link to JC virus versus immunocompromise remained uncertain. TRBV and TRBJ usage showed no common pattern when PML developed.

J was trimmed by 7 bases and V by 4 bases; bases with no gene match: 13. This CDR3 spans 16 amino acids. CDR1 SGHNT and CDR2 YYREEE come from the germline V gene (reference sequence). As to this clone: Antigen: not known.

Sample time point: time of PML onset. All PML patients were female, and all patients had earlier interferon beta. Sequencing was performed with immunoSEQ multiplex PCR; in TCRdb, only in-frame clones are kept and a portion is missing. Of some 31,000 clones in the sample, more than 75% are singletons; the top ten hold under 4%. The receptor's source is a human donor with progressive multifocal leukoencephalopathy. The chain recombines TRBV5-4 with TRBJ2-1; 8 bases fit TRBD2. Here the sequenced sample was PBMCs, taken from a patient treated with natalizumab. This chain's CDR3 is CASSPAVSGRVNEQFF. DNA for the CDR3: TGTGCCAGCAGCCCAGCCGTCAGCGGGAGAGTTAATGAGCAGTTCTTC. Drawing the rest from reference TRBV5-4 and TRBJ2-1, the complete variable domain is ETGVTQSPTHLIKTRGQQVTLRCSSQSGHNTVSWYQQALGQGPQFIFQYYREEENGRGNFPPRFSGLQFPNYSSELNVNALELDDSALYLCASSPAVSGRVNEQFFGPGTRLTVL.